This section outlines one TCR beta chain sequence together with its context. Antigen specificity is unknown. The sample comes from a study of T-cell memory formation after mild COVID-19. The wider study: The TCR clusters were mostly specific to one donor.

Each CDR3 protein is one row after TCRdb ran MiXCR on the 5' RACE reads. Altogether about half a million distinct CDR3 sequences are present, 15% to 20% being singletons, with the ten largest covering 9% to 15%. The ends lost 0 bases at V and 0 bases at J; junction bases unmatched: 3. Germline V gene sequence: CDR1 SGHRS, CDR2 YFSETQ. This CDR3 has 15 amino acids. Study-wide results and caveats: Pre-infection memory already had some responding clones, implying cross-reactive memory joined. CD4/CD8 balance characterized clones contracting day 15 to 85, and CD4+ skew characterized later expanders.

The TCR sequence derives from an adult woman who had mild COVID-19 (a few samples of this study predate the infection). Cell type and time point are not known. The specimen was PBMCs or a T cell subset sorted from them (not recorded which). The genes are TRBV5-1 and TRBJ2-7; 7 nucleotides align to TRBD2. CDR3: CASSLELASSYEQYF. The DNA of the CDR3 is TGCGCCAGCAGCTTGGAACTAGCGAGCTCCTACGAGCAGTACTTC.